This passage covers 5 T cell receptor beta chains from one sample sequenced in a study of T cell repertoires in cytomegalovirus infection (dated by TCRdb to the late 2010s). The instrument given in TCRdb is Illumina HiSeq 1500. TCRdb itself trimmed the public reads at Q25 with fastp, ran MiXCR and retained productive beta chains. Every CDR3 protein is listed once, alongside the most common genes and DNA of its rows. Counted in this sample were around 550,000 distinct CDR3 sequences; approximately 26% of them appeared once. Of the sample, roughly 13% is held by the ten largest clones. The material sequenced was PBMCs. The receptors originated from a human donor in good health (CMV status not recorded). Some clones in this sample may be carry-over from other donors' samples.

The V call is TRBV19, the J call TRBJ1-5; TRBD1 agrees at 7 bases. This CDR3 region has 15 residues. Germline-derived CDR1 and CDR2 are LNHDA and SQIVND (reference sequence). V was pared by 4 bases and J by 3 bases, with 6 bases of the junction left unmatched. The chain's CDR3 is CASSRDDRVNQPQHF. The CDR3 DNA reads TGTGCCAGTAGTAGGGACGACAGGGTCAATCAGCCCCAGCATTTT.

CDR3 sequence (DNA): TGTGCCAGCGTTAAGCACAAGGGAGGGGGGACCTACGAGCAGTACTTC. It is translated as CASVKHKGGGTYEQYF. The chain combines TRBV6-8 with TRBJ2-7, with D possibly matching TRBD2 (7 bases). CDR1 is MNHGY, CDR2 SAAAGT, per germline. The V end lost 8 bases, the J end lost 2 bases, and 22 bases lay between the germline ends. The CDR3 runs 16 residues.

This chain links TRBV5-1 with TRBJ1-4; unclear D gene. V lost 1 base and J lost 3, with 4 bases in between. Germline V lookup: CDR1 SGHRS, CDR2 YFSETQ. There are 13 residues in the CDR3. DNA of the CDR3: TGCGCCAGCAGCTTGTTTCCTAATGAAAAACTGTTTTTT. It yields the protein CASSLFPNEKLFF. The full variable domain, with the rest looked up from reference TRBV5-1 and TRBJ1-4, is KAGVTQTPRYLIKTRGQQVTLSCSPISGHRSVSWYQQTPGQGLQFLFEYFSETQRNKGNFPGRFSGRQFSNSRSEMNVSTLELGDSALYLCASSLFPNEKLFFGSGTQLSVL.

This clonotype was detected ten times or more. The V and J genes are TRBV7-2 and TRBJ1-3; TRBD1 matches at 7 bases. The CDR3 sequence is 17 residues long. Trimming cost V 1 base and J 8 bases; bases outside gene matches: 14. The V gene's germline CDR1 is SGHTA and CDR2 FQGNSA. In DNA form, the CDR3 reads TGTGCCAGCAGCTTAGAGGGGGAACAGGGGCCTTATGACACCATATATTTT. Translating gives CASSLEGEQGPYDTIYF.

The chain employs TRBV6-5 and TRBJ2-6, with D perhaps matching TRBD2 (6 bases). V lost 5 bases and J lost 3, with 14 bases in between. The CDR3 runs to 16 residues. Germline V gene sequence: CDR1 MNHEY, CDR2 SVGAGI. The CDR3 region is CASSLVPGVGANVLTF. The CDR3 coding sequence is TGTGCCAGCAGTCTCGTCCCGGGGGTTGGGGCCAACGTCCTGACTTTC.